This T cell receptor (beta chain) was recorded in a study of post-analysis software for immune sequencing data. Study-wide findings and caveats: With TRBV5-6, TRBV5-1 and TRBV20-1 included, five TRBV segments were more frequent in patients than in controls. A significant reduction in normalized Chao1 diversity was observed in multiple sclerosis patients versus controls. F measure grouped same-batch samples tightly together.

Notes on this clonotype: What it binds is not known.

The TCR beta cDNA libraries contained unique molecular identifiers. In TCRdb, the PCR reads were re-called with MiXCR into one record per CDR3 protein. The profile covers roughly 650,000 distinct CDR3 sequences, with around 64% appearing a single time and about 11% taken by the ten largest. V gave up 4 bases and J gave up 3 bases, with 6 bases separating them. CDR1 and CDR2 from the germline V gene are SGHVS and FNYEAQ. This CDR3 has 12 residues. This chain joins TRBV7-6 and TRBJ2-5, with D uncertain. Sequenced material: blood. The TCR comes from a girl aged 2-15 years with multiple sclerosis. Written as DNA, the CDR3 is TGTGCCAGCAGCTCCCTGGAAGAGACCCAGTACTTC. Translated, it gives CASSSLEETQYF.